This is a list of T cell receptor beta chains from one sample in a study of shared clonotypes between healthy human individuals. Sequenced by immunoSEQ multiplex PCR; TCRdb stores in-frame clones only, minus some. Of around 2,100,000 clones listed, about 94% were seen once; the top ten hold less than 1.5%. Material: naive CD8+ T cells sorted from blood. These receptor sequences come from a man aged 18 to 35 in good health. Both conserved end residues are part of each CDR3. D genes are given only for firm matches. A row's size may be missing; if present it is once, few, many or a size class.

V,J,size,D,CDR3,DNA
TRBV27,TRBJ2-5,-,-,CASSLNQGWAETQYF,TGTGCCAGCAGTTTAAATCAGGGATGGGCGGAGACCCAGTACTTC
TRBV4-1,TRBJ1-2,-,-,CASSQAPAYGYTF,TGCGCCAGCAGCCAAGCCCCAGCCTATGGCTACACCTTC
TRBV11-3,TRBJ2-1,-,TRBD2,CASSPPTSGDNEQFF,TGTGCCAGCAGCCCCCCGACTAGCGGGGACAATGAGCAGTTCTTC
TRBV4-3,TRBJ1-2,once,-,CASSQDGQIDYGYTF,TGCGCCAGCAGCCAAGATGGACAGATTGACTATGGCTACACCTTC
TRBV27,TRBJ1-2,-,-,CASSFRGLYGYTF,TGTGCCAGCAGTTTTCGGGGACTCTATGGCTACACCTTC
TRBV7-9,TRBJ2-2,-,-,CASSSSTGELFF,TGTGCCAGCAGCAGTTCGACCGGGGAGCTGTTTTTT
TRBV5-6,TRBJ1-5,-,TRBD1,CASSQGGSNQPQHF,TGTGCCAGCAGCCAGGGGGGTAGCAATCAGCCCCAGCATTTT
TRBV9,TRBJ2-6,-,-,CASSVASDRWVPGANVLTF,TGTGCCAGCAGCGTAGCTTCGGACAGATGGGTCCCTGGGGCCAACGTCCTGACTTTC
TRBV6-6,TRBJ2-2,-,-,CASSYSSQGGGELFF,TGTGCCAGCAGTTACTCCTCGCAGGGGGGCGGGGAGCTGTTTTTT
TRBV13,TRBJ1-1,-,-,CASSFDRTEAFF,TGTGCCAGCAGCTTCGACAGGACTGAAGCTTTCTTT
TRBV27,TRBJ2-7,-,TRBD1,CASSPGTGVREQYF,TGTGCCAGCAGTCCCGGGACAGGGGTTAGGGAGCAGTACTTC
TRBV7-9,TRBJ1-4,-,-,CASSPPLQTNEKLFF,TGTGCCAGCAGCCCCCCCCTACAAACAAATGAAAAACTGTTTTTT
TRBV18,TRBJ1-5,once,-,CASSPGILSNQPQHF,TGTGCCAGCTCACCCGGGATCTTGAGCAATCAGCCCCAGCATTTT
TRBV11-2,TRBJ2-7,-,TRBD2,CASSSVPGGGYEQYF,TGTGCCAGCAGCTCGGTCCCCGGGGGGGGCTACGAGCAGTACTTC
TRBV19,TRBJ1-5,-,-,CASSIREWNQPQHF,TGTGCCAGTAGTATAAGGGAGTGGAATCAGCCCCAGCATTTT
TRBV29-1,TRBJ2-7,-,TRBD1,CSVELPGGAYEQYF,TGCAGCGTTGAGCTTCCAGGGGGCGCGTACGAGCAGTACTTC
TRBV6-5,TRBJ2-1,-,TRBD2,CASSYGTNSYNEQFF,TGTGCCAGCAGTTACGGGACTAACTCCTACAATGAGCAGTTCTTC
TRBV7-9,TRBJ2-1,-,-,CASSLALPERNEQFF,TGTGCCAGCAGCTTAGCATTGCCTGAGCGGAATGAGCAGTTCTTC
TRBV14,TRBJ1-6,-,-,CASSQARQGPLHF,TGTGCCAGCAGCCAAGCGAGGCAGGGCCCCCTCCACTTT
TRBV5-1,TRBJ2-5,-,-,CASSFLPGPQETQYF,TGCGCCAGCAGCTTTCTCCCGGGACCTCAAGAGACCCAGTACTTC
TRBV30,TRBJ2-2,-,-,CAFDHTGELFF,TGTGCCTTTGACCACACCGGGGAGCTGTTTTTT
TRBV6-6,TRBJ1-2,-,TRBD1,CASSYTGDYGYTF,TGTGCCAGCAGTTACACAGGGGACTATGGCTACACCTTC
TRBV9,TRBJ2-7,-,TRBD1,CASSVSDRGASYEQYF,TGTGCCAGCAGCGTAAGCGACAGGGGAGCCTCCTACGAGCAGTACTTC
TRBV5-1,TRBJ2-5,-,-,CASSAQGEETQYF,TGCGCCAGCAGCGCACAGGGAGAAGAGACCCAGTACTTC
TRBV28,TRBJ1-4,-,-,CASSSQQDVYEKLFF,TGTGCCAGCAGTTCACAACAGGACGTATATGAAAAACTGTTTTTT
TRBV7-8,TRBJ2-5,-,-,CASSLQDQETQYF,TGTGCCAGCAGCTTACAGGACCAAGAGACCCAGTACTTC
TRBV28,TRBJ1-2,-,TRBD1,CASSFGTGGLCTF,TGTGCCAGCAGTTTTGGGACAGGGGGCCTCTGCACCTTC
TRBV6-1,TRBJ1-2,-,-,CASSPPGIYGYTF,TGTGCCAGCAGCCCCCCGGGGATCTATGGCTACACCTTC
TRBV11-2,TRBJ2-1,-,TRBD2,CASSLVLAGGVYNEQFF,TGTGCCAGCAGCTTAGTACTAGCGGGAGGGGTCTACAATGAGCAGTTCTTC
TRBV5-6,TRBJ1-4,-,-,CASSLNRLDEKLFF,TGTGCCAGCAGCTTAAACAGGCTGGATGAAAAACTGTTTTTT
TRBV30,TRBJ1-1,-,-,CAWSEGLSEAFF,TGTGCCTGGAGCGAAGGACTGTCTGAAGCTTTCTTT